These 6 T cell receptor beta chains originate from one sample sequenced in a study of vaccination and CD4 T cells after COVID-19. Their antigens are not known. Noted treatment: roughly nine-day PBMC culture with coronavirus spike peptide pools or control peptides (ViraFEST assay). Scientists ran DNA taken from cultured CD4+ T cells through the Oncomine TCR Beta short-read assay for sequencing. TCRdb itself ran the PCR reads through MiXCR, one entry per CDR3 protein. The sample yields fewer than 20,000 distinct CDR3 sequences, about 44% seen once. The material sequenced was CD4+ T cells from blood, cultured in vitro, taken before SARS-CoV-2 vaccination. These receptor sequences come from a human donor who had recovered from COVID-19.

The chain employs TRBV29-1 and TRBJ2-5; D call uncertain. In germline, CDR1 is SQVTM, CDR2 ANQGSEA. V lost 7 bases, J lost 9 bases, and 18 bases lay in between. The CDR3 is 12 amino acids. The CDR3 sequence is CSGAWADGAQYF. The CDR3 DNA is TGCAGCGGGGCATGGGCAGATGGGGCCCAGTACTTC.

This clonotype appeared a few times. The chain employs TRBV5-1 and TRBJ1-1, with D tentatively TRBD1 (6 bases). The V end was cut by 5 bases, the J end by 0 bases, with 14 bases between. In germline, CDR1 is SGHRS, CDR2 YFSETQ. CDR3 length: 15 residues. The CDR3 coding sequence is TGCGCCAGCAGATTCCGACAGGACTTGAACACTGAAGCTTTCTTT. It codes for CASRFRQDLNTEAFF.

This clonotype was recorded a few times. For the CDR3, the DNA is TGTGCCATCAGCCCAGGGGCCCGTTCCTATGGCTACACCTTC. Encoded protein: CAISPGARSYGYTF. The chain carries TRBV10-3 and TRBJ1-2, with D perhaps TRBD1 (6 bases). V was clipped by 6 bases and J by 4 bases, with 15 bases between them. Germline V CDR1 and CDR2: ENHRY, SYGVKD. The CDR3 sequence is 14 residues long.

V gene TRBV5-8 combines with J gene TRBJ1-1; D ambiguous. Trimming cost V 0 bases and J 2 bases, with 8 bases left between them. This CDR3 spans 14 amino acids. In germline, CDR1 is SGHTS, CDR2 YDEGEE. CDR3 coding DNA: TGTGCCAGCAGCTTGGCGGGGAGCAACACTGAAGCTTTCTTT. This gives the protein CASSLAGSNTEAFF.

This sequence joins TRBV11-2 and TRBJ1-6; D call uncertain. Looked up from germline, CDR1 is SGHAT and CDR2 is FQNNGV. Trimming left V 5 bases short and J 9 bases short, with 8 bases between. The CDR3 spans 12 residues. CDR3 sequence reads: CASSPSASPLHF. In DNA, the CDR3 is TGTGCCAGCAGCCCGTCGGCTTCACCCCTCCACTTT.

This chain uses TRBV12-3 or TRBV12-4 with TRBJ1-3; D is possibly TRBD1 (6 bases). Trimming took 7 bases from V and 4 from J, leaving 11 bases between them. The CDR3 has 13 residues. DNA for the CDR3: TGTGCCAGCACCGGGACAACAGGAAACACCATATATTTT. Its translation: CASTGTTGNTIYF.